This T cell receptor (beta chain) was documented in a study of PD-1 blockade in mismatch repair-deficient tumors. Every patient had mismatch repair deficiency by PCR or immunohistochemistry. The TCR-sequenced patients were a few responders to pembrolizumab. With 0 bases clipped from V and 2 bases from J, the junction kept 12 bases outside the gene matches. This CDR3 is built from 20 residues. Germline V CDR1 and CDR2: ENHRY, SYGVKD. Clones were sequenced by immunoSEQ multiplex PCR, and TCRdb holds only the in-frame ones, with some missing. The table records about 68,000 clones, 60% to 80% of them present only once. Study-level results: Rapid post-treatment expansion, then contraction, generally preceding radiologic response, marked tumor-resident clones.

Note on this clone: Antigen: not known.

This receptor was obtained from an adult with mismatch repair-deficient cancer. Sequencing used peripheral blood, obtained 2 weeks after starting pembrolizumab. J is TRBJ2-5 and V is TRBV10-3; 13 bases fit TRBD2. This CDR3 reads CAISESKVLAGGPGQETQYF. CDR3 in DNA: TGTGCCATCAGTGAGTCCAAAGTACTAGCGGGAGGGCCGGGGCAAGAGACCCAGTACTTC.